The TCR beta chain described here comes from a study of cytomegalovirus exposure and HLA in healthy donors (dated by TCRdb to the late 2010s). For the study in its entirety: An earlier analysis of approximately 640 of the donors reported approximately 290 Gb of sequence data and approximately 110 million unique TCR beta sequences from about 180 million T cells. About 300 gigabases of sequencing data and some 85 million unique TCR sequences were included in an early release covering 550 to 650 HLA-typed donors. Of the 300 to 400 genotyped donors, approximately 82% fell in the genetic ancestry cluster associated with self-reported Caucasian donors. The aim of the study was to test whether cataloging public T cell receptors could identify signatures of past pathogen exposure. The study profiled the T cell repertoires of some 610 subjects by immunosequencing and related them to cytomegalovirus serostatus. In addition to the first cohort of approximately 650 subjects, a separate validation cohort of about 120 different subjects was used. To predict cytomegalovirus infection status, the study brought together high-throughput TCR immunosequencing, statistical association of individual TCRs with disease status, and machine learning. In a later analysis, previously published TCR beta repertoires from 666 donors were re-analyzed and high-resolution HLA genotyping was added so that TCR occurrence patterns could be studied. The later analysis used no new phenotypic data to find candidate immune exposures, relying instead on TCR beta sequences and their occurrence across donors. In an earlier analysis of a few hundred of the donors, high-throughput TCR beta sequencing was used to judge whether each TCR beta V gene segment behaved as functional or pseudogenic. Alongside the repertoire data, information on donor age, sex, ethnicity and CMV serostatus was compiled. Genome-wide SNP genotypes for about three fifths of the roughly 670 donors were used in a later genetic analysis, which treated that subset as a discovery cohort. Every discovery cohort repertoire had been produced on one sequencing platform. Class I and class II HLA loci were covered by the typing at four-digit resolution. The number of donors typed differed by locus, with 629-630 for A, B, C, DRB1 and DQB1, around 520 for DQA1, 606 for DPA1, and 450 to 480 for DPB1. Roughly 5 DR-DQ haplotypes were handled as single units for association and clustering, since linkage in the cohort was strong. Among a few hundred genotyped donors of the cohort, an average of approximately 240,000 unique TCR beta nucleotide sequences were sequenced per donor, roughly 20% of them non-productive.

Points on this clone: Its antigen is currently not known. Base quality data are lacking; no much larger clone is found one base away.

Receptor libraries were prepared by the immunoSEQ multiplex PCR assay. For the multiplex PCR, a mixture combining 60 forward primers for TCR Vbeta segments and 13 reverse primers for TCR Jbeta segments was used. A multiplex PCR assay on genomic DNA amplified the CDR3 region of rearranged TCR beta genes. Amplified TCR beta libraries were sequenced as 87-base-pair reads on the Illumina HiSeq System. Per the authors' processing: Across the 500 to 750 repertoires, a later analysis counted around 80 million unique TCR beta chains, roughly 11 million of which were shared by at least two donors. A nearest-neighbor algorithm error-corrected the raw reads and collapsed the reads into unique sequences, merging closely related sequences to remove PCR and sequencing errors. V, D and J gene segments were assigned by aligning CDR3 sequences to IMGT reference sequences. Each retained sequence needed at least a six-nucleotide match to both a V gene segment and a J gene segment. Rearrangements were called productive when the CDR3 lacked stop codons and stayed in frame with V and J; all others were non-productive. Following IMGT convention, CDR3 was defined as the stretch from the second conserved V-encoded cysteine up to the conserved J-encoded phenylalanine. Sequences without an unambiguous match to a single V gene segment were excluded from the earlier analysis of about 600 of the donors. An earlier analysis of fewer than 650 of the donors classified V segments as functional when productive rearrangements were above 56.7% and as segregating when the standard deviation between donors was above 5%. A statistical classification framework was developed to diagnose cytomegalovirus status using the catalog of TCR beta chain sequences. In a later analysis, V and J genes were assigned by comparing TCR nucleotide sequences against IMGT/GENE-DB human TR gene sequences. A later analysis assigned CDR3 sequences and most-parsimonious VDJ recombination scenarios with the TCRdist pipeline. In a later analysis, every TCR beta chain was defined by the combination of its CDR3 amino acid sequence and its V-gene family, and reads without a unique V-gene family were dropped. A later analysis removed 600 or so highly shared, low-generation-probability nucleotide sequences to deal with suspected cross-contamination and a sequencing artifact. A later analysis calculated a clonal expansion index for each public chain from normalized within-repertoire ranks of inferred template counts. In a later analysis, generation probabilities were computed with a VDJ recombination model fitted to out-of-frame rearrangements, and the resulting probabilities were checked against IGoR. A later analysis scored TCR-TCR, TCR-HLA and TCR-CMV co-occurrence with hypergeometric tests, applying a repertoire-size bias correction to TCR pairs. False discovery rates were estimated in a later analysis by permuting HLA or CMV assignments 20 times. In a later analysis, co-occurring TCRs were grouped using DBSCAN, and TCRdist sequence similarity was added for clustering within HLA-allele-positive subsets. Repertoires with fewer than 30,000 or more than 120,000 public chains, plus five repertoires with anomalous nucleotide sharing, were excluded from co-occurrence clustering. TCRdb mirrors the immuneACCESS table, restricted to in-frame sequences. Some clones are absent from its copies; in checked studies, under half trace to an unresolved V gene, and the reason for the others is unknown. V, J and clone size are taken as reported in that table, and D and trimming were inferred from the DNA itself. This sample is represented by 80,000 or so clones; under 65% of them were singletons. In total, the top ten clones hold 3.5% to 4.5% of the sample.

Study-level results and caveats: It was suggested by the authors that the approach could potentially be generalized to other disease states and immunological phenotypes. Assigning TCR associations to individual alleles was difficult when HLA alleles, especially DR and DQ, strongly co-occurred. In an earlier analysis of around 600 of the donors, most TCR beta V segments were observed in productive rearrangements about 87% or about 30% of the time, broadly matching IMGT annotations. Around 16 rarely observed V segments, including chromosome 9 orphons, were excluded from the earlier analysis of a few hundred of the donors because counts were too low. Correlated functional status among segregating V segments might be attributable to linkage disequilibrium, but an unknown experimental factor could not be ruled out. In a later analysis, most CMV-associated TCR beta chains were found to appear HLA-restricted, with HLA associations seemingly driven largely by CMV exposure. Immune exposure information for the cohort was limited to CMV serostatus. Compared with equally common non-associated chains, HLA-associated TCR beta chains in a later analysis were more clonally expanded and had lower generation probabilities. The study listed 164 TCR beta chains as associated with cytomegalovirus. Only TCR beta chains were sequenced in this cohort, and the absence of alpha or paired-chain data limited detectable features. A cluster of highly shared sequence variants was judged likely to represent a technical artifact of the sequencing pipeline. A later analysis reported that several top co-occurrence clusters appeared linked to parvovirus B19, influenza, CMV and Epstein-Barr virus. While some public TCRs were present in many individuals, most TCR sequences turned up only very rarely across donors. Some IMGT-functional V segments, including TRBV6-2 and TRBV6-3, could not be distinguished by the 87-base-pair reads and were therefore excluded. Sequencing depth was assumed to be roughly uniform across donors in the presence/absence analyses, though that assumption may not hold. Because HLA typing was missing for some donors at each locus, association tests included only the typed subset. At a false discovery rate of 0.05, a later analysis linked under 20,000 TCR beta sequences to specific HLA alleles. A later analysis found that TCR association rates varied across HLA loci, with DRB1 alleles showing the most associated TCRs and HLA-C alleles the fewest. A further reported finding was that TCR beta sequences accurately predicted the HLA-A and HLA-B alleles for most subjects in the first cohort. An association between a missense DCLRE1C variant and V-gene and J-gene trimming of TCR beta chains was found in a later genetic analysis and replicated in an independent cohort. In both the original and validation cohorts, the classifier was reported to diagnose cytomegalovirus status with high specificity and sensitivity. In a later genetic analysis, fewer N-insertions in productive TCRs were reported among donors in an Asian-associated ancestry cluster than the 666-donor mean. A few of the identified cytomegalovirus-associated TCR beta chains were confirmed in vitro to be specific for cytomegalovirus antigens.

Including cysteine and phenylalanine, the CDR3 has 14 amino acids. The CDR3 DNA has 42 bases and is translated from base 1. V lost 2 bases and J lost 3 bases; the stretch between them is 11 bases long. The germline V gene (reference sequence) provides CDR1 PRHDT and CDR2 FYEKMQ. The cohort was made up of roughly 670 healthy bone marrow donors. Cohort members were all nominally healthy when sampled, although unrecorded immune exposures were likely present. The donor tested CMV seropositive, placing the donor among the 310 or so seropositive members of the cohort. Every donor gave a peripheral blood sample, and the peripheral blood mononuclear cells from that sample were used for TCR beta sequencing. Genomic DNA was extracted from the blood cell samples with the Qiagen DNeasy Blood Extraction Kit.

This receptor chain uses TRBV13 and TRBJ2-7; TRBD1 is perhaps the D gene, given 6 matching bases. The receptor comes from a male donor in good health and CMV-seropositive. The sequenced sample was PBMCs. The CDR3 has the sequence CASSLTDSGYEQYF. The DNA reads as follows: TGTGCCAGCAGCTTAACGGACAGCGGCTACGAGCAGTACTTC. Where the CDR3 stops, the reference TRBV13 and TRBJ2-7 genes take over; the full variable domain is AAGVIQSPRHLIKEKRETATLKCYPIPRHDTVYWYQQGPGQDPQFLISFYEKMQSDKGSIPDRFSAQQFSDYHSELNMSSLELGDSALYFCASSLTDSGYEQYFGPGTRLTVT.